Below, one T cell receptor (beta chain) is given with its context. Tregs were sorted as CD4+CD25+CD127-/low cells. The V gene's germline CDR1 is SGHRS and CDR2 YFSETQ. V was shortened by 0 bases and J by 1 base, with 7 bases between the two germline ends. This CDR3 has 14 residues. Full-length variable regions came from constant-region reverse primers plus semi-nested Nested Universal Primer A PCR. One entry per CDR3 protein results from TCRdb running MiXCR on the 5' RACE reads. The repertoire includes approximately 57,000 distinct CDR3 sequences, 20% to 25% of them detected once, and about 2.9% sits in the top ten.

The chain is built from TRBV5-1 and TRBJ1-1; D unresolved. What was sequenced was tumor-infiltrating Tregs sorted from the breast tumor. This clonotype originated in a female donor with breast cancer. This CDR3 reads CASSLEAGNTEAFF. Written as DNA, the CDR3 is TGCGCCAGCAGCTTGGAGGCAGGGAACACTGAAGCTTTCTTT.